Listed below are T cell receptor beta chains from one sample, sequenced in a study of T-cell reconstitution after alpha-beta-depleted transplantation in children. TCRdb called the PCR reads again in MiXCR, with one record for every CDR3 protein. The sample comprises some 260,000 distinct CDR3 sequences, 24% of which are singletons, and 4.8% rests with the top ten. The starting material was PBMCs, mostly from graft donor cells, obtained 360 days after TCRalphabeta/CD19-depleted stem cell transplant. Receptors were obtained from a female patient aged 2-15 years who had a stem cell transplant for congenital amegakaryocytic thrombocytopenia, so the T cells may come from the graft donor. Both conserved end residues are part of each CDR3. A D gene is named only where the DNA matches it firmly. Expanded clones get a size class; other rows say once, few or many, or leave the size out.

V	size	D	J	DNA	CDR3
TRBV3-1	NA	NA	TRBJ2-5	TGTGCCAGCAGCCAAGACATTGGGGGTCGCCGAAAAGAGACCCAGTACTTC	CASSQDIGGRRKETQYF
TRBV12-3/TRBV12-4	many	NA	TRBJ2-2	TGTGCCACCCCATGGTACACCGGGGAGCTGTTTTTT	CATPWYTGELFF
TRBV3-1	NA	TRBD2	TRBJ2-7	TGTGCCAGCAGCCTGGGGACTAGCGGTGAGCAGTACTTC	CASSLGTSGEQYF
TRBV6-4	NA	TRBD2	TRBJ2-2	TGTGCCAGCAGTGAAAACGGACTAGCTAGCGCCGGGGAGCTGTTTTTT	CASSENGLASAGELFF
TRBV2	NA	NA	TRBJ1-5	TGTGCCAGCAGTGCACAATATCAGCCCCAGCATTTT	CASSAQYQPQHF
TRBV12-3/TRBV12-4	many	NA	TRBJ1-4	TGTGCCAGCAGGAACTTTAATGAAAAACTGTTTTTT	CASRNFNEKLFF
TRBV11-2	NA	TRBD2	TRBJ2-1	TGTGCCAGCAGCCCGATCCCCCTTTCTAGTTGGCGGGAGGGCTATGAGCAGTTCTTC	CASSPIPLSSWREGYEQFF
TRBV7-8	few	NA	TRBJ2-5	TGTGCCAGCAGCTTAGGCTGGACGGGGGAGACCCAGTACTTC	CASSLGWTGETQYF
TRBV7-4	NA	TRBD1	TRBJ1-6	TGTGCCAGCAGCCCCCTGGGGCAGGGGGGCTCACCCCTCCACTTT	CASSPLGQGGSPLHF
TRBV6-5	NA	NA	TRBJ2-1	TGTGCCAGCAGTTATCATGGACAGCTTACCTACAATGAGCAGTTCTTC	CASSYHGQLTYNEQFF
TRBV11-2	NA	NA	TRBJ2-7	TGTGCCAGCAGCCGCCGGGGTCCCTCCTACGAGCAGTACTTC	CASSRRGPSYEQYF
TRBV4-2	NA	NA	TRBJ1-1	TGTGCCAGCAGCCGAAGATTGGAGGGACACCTGAACGCCCCTGAAGCTTTCTTT	CASSRRLEGHLNAPEAFF
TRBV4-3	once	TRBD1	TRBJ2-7	TGCGCCAGCAGCCAAGTTCTGTCCCGAGGACAGGGGGTTAAGTACGAGCAGTACTTC	CASSQVLSRGQGVKYEQYF
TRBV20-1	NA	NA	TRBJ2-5	TGCAGTGGTTTTGGGTCCCGGGAGACCCAGTACTTC	CSGFGSRETQYF
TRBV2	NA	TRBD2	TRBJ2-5	TGTGCCACCAGTGAAAGCGGCGGGAGCGGGAAGACCCAGTACTTC	CATSESGGSGKTQYF
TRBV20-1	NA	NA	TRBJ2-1	TGCAGTGCTAGGGAAGGGGGGACAGCCGACTACAATGAGCAGTTCTTC	CSAREGGTADYNEQFF
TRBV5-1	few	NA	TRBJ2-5	TGCGCCAGCAGCTTGGCCACGGGAGAGGGAGAGACCCAGTACTTC	CASSLATGEGETQYF
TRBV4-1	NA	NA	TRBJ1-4	TGCGCCAGCAGCCAAGATAATCCAGGAGTTAATGAAAAACTGTTTTTT	CASSQDNPGVNEKLFF
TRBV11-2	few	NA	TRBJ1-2	TGTGCCAGCAGCTTAGCGGTCGGCAGGCAAAACGGTATCTTC	CASSLAVGRQNGIF
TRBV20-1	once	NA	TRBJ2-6	TGCAGTGCTAGAGTGGGTGGCTCTGGGGCCAACGTCCTGACTTTC	CSARVGGSGANVLTF
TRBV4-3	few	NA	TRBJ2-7	TGCGCCAGCAGCCCCACAACAGTACCCCTAGAGCAGTACTTC	CASSPTTVPLEQYF
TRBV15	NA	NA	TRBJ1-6	TGTGCCACCAGCAGAGATGCGCAGGTCGTTTCACCCCTCCACTTT	CATSRDAQVVSPLHF
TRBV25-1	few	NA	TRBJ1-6	TGTGCCAGCAGTGAATTCCTCGCCCCAGTTAATTCACCCCTCCACTTT	CASSEFLAPVNSPLHF
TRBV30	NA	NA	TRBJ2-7	TGTGCCTGGAGTGCTACCTCCATCGAGCAGTACTTC	CAWSATSIEQYF
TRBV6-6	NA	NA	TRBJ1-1	TGTGCCAGCGGAATGGGGCGGAACACTGAAGCTTTCTTT	CASGMGRNTEAFF
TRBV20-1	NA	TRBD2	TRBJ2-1	TGCAGTGCTAGAGATGGGGCTAGCGGGGATTACAATGAGCAGTTCTTC	CSARDGASGDYNEQFF
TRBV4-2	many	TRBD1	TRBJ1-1	TGTGCCAGCAGCCGGGGACAGAGGAACACTGAAGCTTTCTTT	CASSRGQRNTEAFF
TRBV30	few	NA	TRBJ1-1	TGTGCCTGGAGTCCCACGACCCGGGGTGCTTTCTTT	CAWSPTTRGAFF
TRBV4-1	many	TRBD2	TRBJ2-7	TGCGCCAGCAGCCATATACCGGGACTAGCGGCCTACGAGCAGTACTTC	CASSHIPGLAAYEQYF
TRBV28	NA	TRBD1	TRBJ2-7	TGTGCCAGCTATCGGTACAGGGGCGAGCAGTACTTC	CASYRYRGEQYF